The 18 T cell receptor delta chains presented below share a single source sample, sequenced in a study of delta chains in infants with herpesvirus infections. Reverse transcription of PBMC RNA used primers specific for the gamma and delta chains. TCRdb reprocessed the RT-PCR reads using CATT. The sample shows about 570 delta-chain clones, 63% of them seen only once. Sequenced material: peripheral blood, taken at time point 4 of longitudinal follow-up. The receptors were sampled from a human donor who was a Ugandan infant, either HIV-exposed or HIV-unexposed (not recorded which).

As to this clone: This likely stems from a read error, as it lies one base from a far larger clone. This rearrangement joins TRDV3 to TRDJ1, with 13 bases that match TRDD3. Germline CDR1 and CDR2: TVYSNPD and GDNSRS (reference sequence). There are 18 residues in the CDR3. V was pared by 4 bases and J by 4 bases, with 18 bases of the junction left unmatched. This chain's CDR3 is CASSYPTLTGGYGDKLIF. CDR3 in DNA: TGTGCCTCTTCCTACCCAACTCTTACTGGGGGATACGGCGATAAACTCATCTTT.

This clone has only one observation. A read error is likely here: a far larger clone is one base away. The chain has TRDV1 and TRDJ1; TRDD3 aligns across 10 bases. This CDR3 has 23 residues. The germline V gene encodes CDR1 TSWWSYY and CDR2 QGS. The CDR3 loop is CALGALDLSWGISLHPYTDELIF. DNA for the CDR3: TGTGCTCTTGGGGCCCTGGACCTATCCTGGGGGATATCCCTCCACCCGTACACCGATGAACTCATCTTT.

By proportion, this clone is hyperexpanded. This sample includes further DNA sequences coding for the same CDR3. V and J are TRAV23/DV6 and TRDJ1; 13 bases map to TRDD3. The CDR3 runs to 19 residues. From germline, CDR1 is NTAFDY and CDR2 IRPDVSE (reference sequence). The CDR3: CAGPVFPFVLGDTLIELIF. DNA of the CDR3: TGTGCTGGGCCCGTCTTCCCGTTCGTACTGGGGGATACGTTAATTGAACTCATCTTT.

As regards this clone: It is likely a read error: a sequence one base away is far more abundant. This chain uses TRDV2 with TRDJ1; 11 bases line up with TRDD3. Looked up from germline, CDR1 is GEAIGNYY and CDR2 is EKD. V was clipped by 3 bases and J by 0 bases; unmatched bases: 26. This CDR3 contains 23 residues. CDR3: CACDPCYFPAVLGDTGYTDKLIF. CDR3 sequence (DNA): TGTGCCTGTGACCCCTGCTATTTTCCTGCGGTATTGGGGGATACGGGGTACACCGATAAACTCATCTTT.

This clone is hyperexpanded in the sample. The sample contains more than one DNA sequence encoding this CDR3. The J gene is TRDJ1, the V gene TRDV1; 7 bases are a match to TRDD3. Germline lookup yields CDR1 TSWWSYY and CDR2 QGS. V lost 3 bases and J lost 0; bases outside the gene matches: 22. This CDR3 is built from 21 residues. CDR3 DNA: TGTGCTCTTGGGGAGCTCCGTCTTCTCGCCGTACTGGGGACGGACACCGATAAACTCATCTTT. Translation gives CALGELRLLAVLGTDTDKLIF.

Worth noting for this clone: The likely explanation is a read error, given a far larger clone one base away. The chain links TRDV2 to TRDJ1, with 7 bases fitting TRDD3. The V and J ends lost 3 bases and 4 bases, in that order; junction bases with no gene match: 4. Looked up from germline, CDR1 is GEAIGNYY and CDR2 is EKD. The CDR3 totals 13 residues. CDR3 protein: CACDVLGNDKLIF. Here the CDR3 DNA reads TGTGCCTGTGACGTACTGGGGAACGATAAACTCATCTTT.

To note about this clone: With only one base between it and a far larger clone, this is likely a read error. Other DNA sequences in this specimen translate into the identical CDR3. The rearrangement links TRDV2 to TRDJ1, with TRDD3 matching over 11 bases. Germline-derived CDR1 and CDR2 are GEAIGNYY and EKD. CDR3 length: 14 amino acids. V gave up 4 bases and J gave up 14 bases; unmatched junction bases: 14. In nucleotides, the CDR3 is TGTGCCTGTGAGCCCCTACTGGGGGATAGTGAAGGTATCTTT. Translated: CACEPLLGDSEGIF.

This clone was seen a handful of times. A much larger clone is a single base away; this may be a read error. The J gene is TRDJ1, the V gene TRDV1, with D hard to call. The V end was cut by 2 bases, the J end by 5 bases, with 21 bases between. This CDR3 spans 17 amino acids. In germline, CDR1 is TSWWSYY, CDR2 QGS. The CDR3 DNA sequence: TGTGCTCTTGGGGAAAAAAGGCTACTGCTCAGCGTGGATAAACTCATCTTT. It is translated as CALGEKRLLLSVDKLIF.

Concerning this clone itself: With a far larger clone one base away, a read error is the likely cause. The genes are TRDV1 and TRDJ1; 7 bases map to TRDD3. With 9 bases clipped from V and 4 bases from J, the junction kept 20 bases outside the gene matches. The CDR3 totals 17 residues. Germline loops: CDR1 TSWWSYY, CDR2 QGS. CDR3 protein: CALGTLGTWGSIDKLIF. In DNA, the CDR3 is TGTGCTCTCGGAACCCTCGGGACCTGGGGGTCCATCGATAAACTCATCTTT.

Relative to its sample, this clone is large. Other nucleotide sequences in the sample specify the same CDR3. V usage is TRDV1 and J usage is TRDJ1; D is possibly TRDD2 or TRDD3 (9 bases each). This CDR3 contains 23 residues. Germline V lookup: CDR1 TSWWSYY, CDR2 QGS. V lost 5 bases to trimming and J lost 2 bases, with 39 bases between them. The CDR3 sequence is CALGTLPSYLSSYWGTNTDKLIF. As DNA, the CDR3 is TGTGCTCTTGGGACCTTGCCTTCCTACCTCTCTTCGTACTGGGGGACGAATACCGATAAACTCATCTTT.

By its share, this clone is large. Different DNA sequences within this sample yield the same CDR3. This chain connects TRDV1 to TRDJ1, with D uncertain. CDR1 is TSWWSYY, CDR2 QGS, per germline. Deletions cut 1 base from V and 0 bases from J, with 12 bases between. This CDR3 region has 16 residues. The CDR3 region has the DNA TGTGCTCTTGGGGAACCCTTTTCTAGGTACACCGATAAACTCATCTTT. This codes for CALGEPFSRYTDKLIF.

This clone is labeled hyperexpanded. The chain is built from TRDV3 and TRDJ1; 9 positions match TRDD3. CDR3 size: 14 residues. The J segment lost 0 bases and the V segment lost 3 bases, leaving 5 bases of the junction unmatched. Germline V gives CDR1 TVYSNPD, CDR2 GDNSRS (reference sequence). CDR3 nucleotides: TGTGCCTTCGACTGGGGGACCTACACCGATAAACTCATCTTT. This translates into CAFDWGTYTDKLIF.

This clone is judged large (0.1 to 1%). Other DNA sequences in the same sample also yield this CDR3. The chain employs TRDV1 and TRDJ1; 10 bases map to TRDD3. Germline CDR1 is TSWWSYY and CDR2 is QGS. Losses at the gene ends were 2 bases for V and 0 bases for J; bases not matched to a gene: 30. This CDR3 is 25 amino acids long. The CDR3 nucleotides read TGTGCTCTTGGGGAAATAGTCCTACGAGGGGATCATACTGGGGGATTTTTGGCGTACACCGATAAACTCATCTTT. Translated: CALGEIVLRGDHTGGFLAYTDKLIF.

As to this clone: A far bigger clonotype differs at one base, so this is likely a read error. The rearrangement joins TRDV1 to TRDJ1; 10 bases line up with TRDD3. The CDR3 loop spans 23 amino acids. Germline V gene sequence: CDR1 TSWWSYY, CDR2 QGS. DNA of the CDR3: TGTGCTCCTGGGGCCCTGGACCTATCCTGGGGGATATCCCTCCACCCGTACACCGATAAACTCATCTTT. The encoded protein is CAPGALDLSWGISLHPYTDKLIF.

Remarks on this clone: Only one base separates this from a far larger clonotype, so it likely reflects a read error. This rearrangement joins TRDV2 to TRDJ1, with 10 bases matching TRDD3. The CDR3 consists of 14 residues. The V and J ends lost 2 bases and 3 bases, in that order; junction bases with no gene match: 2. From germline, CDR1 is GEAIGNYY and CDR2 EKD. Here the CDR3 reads CACDILGDADKLIF. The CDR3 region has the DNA TGTGCCTGTGACATACTGGGGGATGCCGATAAACTCATCTTT.

CDR3 loop: CALDRSFPLPGIPSSWDTRQMFF. The CDR3 bases are TGTGCTCTTGATCGCTCCTTTCCTTTGCCTGGGATACCGAGCTCCTGGGACACCCGACAGATGTTTTTC. The rearrangement joins TRDV1 to TRDJ3, with 7 bases fitting TRDD3. The CDR3 length is 23 residues. Germline V gene sequence: CDR1 TSWWSYY, CDR2 QGS. V lost 7 bases to trimming and J lost 0 bases; unmatched junction nucleotides: 24.

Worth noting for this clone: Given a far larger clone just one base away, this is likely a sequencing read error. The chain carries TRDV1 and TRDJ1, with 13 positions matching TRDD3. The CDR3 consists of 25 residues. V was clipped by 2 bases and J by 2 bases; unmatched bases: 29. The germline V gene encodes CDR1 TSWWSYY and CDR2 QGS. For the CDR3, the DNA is TGTGCTCTTGGGGAAAGCGGGCTCCTAAGATTAGTCTCTTACTGGGGGATACGCCGGACCGATAAACTCATCTTT. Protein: CALGESGLLRLVSYWGIRRTDKLIF.

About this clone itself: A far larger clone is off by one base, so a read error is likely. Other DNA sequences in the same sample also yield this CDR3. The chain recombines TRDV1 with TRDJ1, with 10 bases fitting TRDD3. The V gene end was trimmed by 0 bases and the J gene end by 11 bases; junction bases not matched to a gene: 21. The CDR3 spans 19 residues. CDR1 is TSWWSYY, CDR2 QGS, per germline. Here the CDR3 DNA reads TGTGCTCTTGGGGAACTTCCCTACAGGGTACTGGGGGATTGGATCGGTCTCATCTTT. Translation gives CALGELPYRVLGDWIGLIF.